The 24 T cell receptor beta chains given below trace back to one sample, sequenced in a study of blood T cell repertoires in COVID-19. Profiling relied on immunoSEQ multiplex PCR, and the TCRdb table lists in-frame clones only, not all of them. Here the sample spans a few hundred thousand clones, approximately 83% being singletons. The sequencing sample was made of peripheral blood. The receptors were sampled from a man aged 30-40 years who had recovered from COVID-19.

V is TRBV7-3 and J is TRBJ2-5, with 8 bases that match TRBD2. Trimming cost V 1 base and J 5 bases; bases outside gene matches: 6. Germline CDR1 and CDR2: SGHTA and FQGTGA. The CDR3 runs 15 residues. The CDR3 here is CASSLNAGGRETQYF. CDR3 nucleotides: TGTGCCAGCAGCTTAAATGCGGGGGGCCGGGAGACCCAGTACTTC.

The chain recombines TRBV5-6 with TRBJ2-3; maybe TRBD2 (5 bases). The germline CDR1 and CDR2 sequences are SGHDT and YYEEEE. This CDR3 has 16 residues. V was pared by 0 bases and J by 3 bases, with 14 bases between. Written as DNA, the CDR3 is TGTGCCAGCAGCTTGGCGTCGGACTGGGAGACAGATACGCAGTATTTT. It translates to CASSLASDWETDTQYF.

The chain uses TRBV7-9 and TRBJ1-2; 9 nucleotides agree with TRBD1. The germline V gene has CDR1 SEHNR and CDR2 FQNEAQ (reference sequence). J was trimmed by 7 bases and V by 4 bases; bases with no gene match: 1. This CDR3 comprises 12 residues. CDR3 bases: TGTGCCAGCAGCTCGACAGGGGGTGGCTACACCTTC. Encoded protein: CASSSTGGGYTF.

Comment on this clone: As the CDR3 is not closed by the conserved phenylalanine or tryptophan, this likely results from a read error. It is unclear where the CDR3 begins or ends on the DNA, so no DNA is shown, and the CDR3 is as TCRdb lists it. This chain connects TRBV5-3 to TRBJ2-3; the tabulated D call, TRBD1, remains unverified against the DNA. TRBV5-3 is designated an ORF whose function remains uncertain. The CDR3 length is 8 residues, termini included. CDR3 protein: CARSSHLR.

The chain is built from TRBV18 and TRBJ1-2; D possibly corresponds to TRBD1 (5 bases). V was cut by 2 bases and J by 0 bases, with 10 bases left in between. Germline loops: CDR1 KGHSH, CDR2 LQKENI. The CDR3 length is 15 residues. As DNA, the CDR3 is TGTGCCAGCTCACCAGGGGCGACCTCTAACTATGGCTACACCTTC. It is translated as CASSPGATSNYGYTF.

The V and J genes are TRBV18 and TRBJ1-1; perhaps TRBD1 as D (6 bases). Trimming stripped 3 bases from V and 0 bases from J, with 11 bases between. CDR1 and CDR2 (germline): KGHSH, LQKENI. This CDR3 is built from 15 residues. The CDR3: CASSPRTVMNTEAFF. CDR3 bases: TGTGCCAGCTCACCCAGGACAGTTATGAACACTGAAGCTTTCTTT. Full variable domain (rest looked up from reference TRBV18 and TRBJ1-1): NAGVMQNPRHLVRRRGQEARLRCSPMKGHSHVYWYRQLPEEGLKFMVYLQKENIIDESGMPKERFSAEFPKEGPSILRIQQVVRGDSAAYFCASSPRTVMNTEAFFGQGTRLTVV.

V usage is TRBV27 and J usage is TRBJ1-1; D unresolved. The ends were cut back, 0 bases at V and 5 bases at J, with 7 bases in the middle. The CDR3 spans 13 residues. The V gene's germline CDR1 is MNHEY and CDR2 SMNVEV (reference sequence). The CDR3 sequence is CASSLSEWTEAFF. The CDR3 DNA reads TGTGCCAGCAGTTTATCGGAGTGGACTGAAGCTTTCTTT.

The genes are TRBV19 and TRBJ2-5; 7 bases are a match to TRBD1. The CDR3 is 14 residues long. Germline V gene sequence: CDR1 LNHDA, CDR2 SQIVND (reference sequence). V lost 5 bases and J lost 6; bases outside the gene matches: 9. The chain's CDR3 is CASSGGQAIKTQYF. DNA of the CDR3: TGTGCCAGTAGTGGAGGACAGGCGATAAAGACCCAGTACTTC.

The chain combines TRBV28 with TRBJ1-2; 11 bases are shared with TRBD1. The V segment lost 6 bases and the J segment 4 bases; nucleotides outside the gene matches: 7. CDR3 length: 15 residues. Per germline, CDR1 MDHEN and CDR2 SYDVKM. In DNA, the CDR3 is TGTGCCAGCAGAGCCGGGACAGGGGGTATCTATGGCTACACCTTC. The encoded protein is CASRAGTGGIYGYTF.

The rearrangement uses TRBV28 and TRBJ1-5; a weak D match, TRBD1 (6 bases). V lost 8 bases and J 2 bases, leaving 16 bases between the germline ends. The germline CDR1 and CDR2 sequences are MDHEN and SYDVKM. The CDR3 sequence is 15 residues long. CDR3 residues: CASLTEGVGNQPQHF. CDR3 DNA: TGTGCCAGCCTCACAGAGGGGGTGGGCAATCAGCCCCAGCATTTT.

The rearrangement uses TRBV6-1 and TRBJ1-5; the match to TRBD1 covers 7 bases. This CDR3 has 19 amino acids. In germline, CDR1 is MNHNS, CDR2 SASEGT. V lost 2 bases and J lost 4; bases outside the gene matches: 17. The CDR3 protein is CASSESNYAPGQTNQPQHF. The CDR3 coding sequence is TGTGCCAGCAGTGAATCGAATTACGCCCCGGGACAGACAAATCAGCCCCAGCATTTT.

The V gene is TRBV10-3, the J gene TRBJ2-3; 12 bases agree with TRBD2. The CDR3 length is 18 residues. Germline CDR1 is ENHRY and CDR2 is SYGVKD. V gave up 3 bases and J gave up 1 base; unmatched junction bases: 8. CDR3 bases: TGTGCCATCAGTGATGAACTAGCGGGGGGAAGGGGCACAGATACGCAGTATTTT. Its translation is CAISDELAGGRGTDTQYF.

The V gene is TRBV27, the J gene TRBJ1-1; TRBD1 matches 7 bases. V shed 0 bases and J 1 base; nucleotides not matched to a gene: 17. CDR1 and CDR2 (germline): MNHEY, SMNVEV (reference sequence). The CDR3 length is 20 residues. DNA for the CDR3: TGTGCCAGCAGTTTATCGGCGGGGACAGAACCGATCCCCTGGAACACTGAAGCTTTCTTT. Its protein is CASSLSAGTEPIPWNTEAFF.

The rearrangement uses TRBV6-5 and TRBJ1-1; D not resolved. This CDR3 has 15 amino acids. The V end lost 7 bases, the J end lost 5 bases, and 20 bases lay between the germline ends. The germline CDR1 and CDR2 sequences are MNHEY and SVGAGI. This CDR3 is CASTSGPTGGTEAFF. As DNA, the CDR3 is TGTGCCAGCACCTCTGGTCCGACCGGCGGGACTGAAGCTTTCTTT.

This clone appeared a few times. CDR3 sequence (DNA): TGCGCCAGCAGCCAAGGAGGCGGACAGGGGTATTCACCCCTCCACTTT. Its protein product is CASSQGGGQGYSPLHF. V and J are TRBV4-1 and TRBJ1-6, with 9 bases identical to TRBD1. V dropped 1 base and J dropped 8; count of bases not matched to a gene: 6. The CDR3 loop spans 16 amino acids. Per germline, CDR1 MGHRA and CDR2 YSYEKL.

This chain uses TRBV18 with TRBJ2-5; D gene ambiguous. The V gene's germline CDR1 is KGHSH and CDR2 LQKENI. The germline V and J ends were trimmed by 2 bases and 1 base, with 5 bases remaining between them. This CDR3 spans 13 amino acids. This chain's CDR3 is CASSPNSQETQYF. The CDR3 nucleotides read TGTGCCAGCTCACCAAACAGCCAAGAGACCCAGTACTTC.

The J gene is TRBJ1-1, the V gene TRBV19; D possibly corresponds to TRBD1 (6 bases). Germline CDR1 reads LNHDA; CDR2 reads SQIVND (reference sequence). CDR3 size: 16 residues. Trimming removed 8 bases at V and 7 bases at J, with 26 bases between. CDR3 coding DNA: TGTGCCAGTTTTTCGGGGGGCGTGAGGGTGAATGGTGAAGCTTTCTTT. Protein: CASFSGGVRVNGEAFF.

The chain joins TRBV18 to TRBJ2-7; 9 positions agree with TRBD1. The CDR3 is 14 amino acids. Unmatched junction bases numbered 1, after V lost 1 base and J lost 3 bases. CDR1 is KGHSH, CDR2 LQKENI, per germline. CDR3 sequence: CASSPQDRGYEQYF. CDR3 nucleotides: TGTGCCAGCTCACCACAGGACAGGGGCTACGAGCAGTACTTC.

The CDR3 loop is CASRIPTANTEAFF. The CDR3 nucleotides are TGTGCCAGTAGAATACCGACAGCGAACACTGAAGCTTTCTTT. This chain links TRBV19 with TRBJ1-1; D may be TRBD1 (5 bases). Deletions cut 6 bases from V and 1 base from J, with 12 bases between. The CDR3 totals 14 residues. Germline CDR1 LNHDA, CDR2 SQIVND (reference sequence).

V usage is TRBV4-1 and J usage is TRBJ1-2; TRBD1 might be the D (5 bases). Per the germline V gene, CDR1 is MGHRA and CDR2 is YSYEKL. CDR3 length equals 13 residues. Trimming cost V 0 bases and J 6 bases, with 8 bases left between them. As DNA, the CDR3 is TGCGCCAGCAGCCAAGAGGAGGGGAATGGCTACACCTTC. This codes for CASSQEEGNGYTF.

The chain employs TRBV18 and TRBJ1-5; D ambiguous. The CDR3 runs to 12 residues. The germline V and J ends were trimmed by 3 bases and 4 bases, with 4 bases remaining between them. The germline gives CDR1 KGHSH, CDR2 LQKENI. The CDR3 sequence is CASSPENQPQHF. CDR3 in DNA: TGTGCCAGCTCACCTGAGAATCAGCCCCAGCATTTT.

The chain employs TRBV7-9 and TRBJ2-7; D unclear. There are 12 residues in the CDR3. Trimming took off 1 base at V and 5 bases at J, with 6 bases between the two ends. Germline loops: CDR1 SEHNR, CDR2 FQNEAQ (reference sequence). The CDR3 coding sequence is TGTGCCAGCAGCTTAGGGGCTAACGAGCAGTACTTC. As protein: CASSLGANEQYF.

The chain's CDR3 is CASSVPPTETQYF. The CDR3 DNA sequence: TGTGCCAGCAGCGTCCCCCCTACGGAGACCCAGTACTTC. This chain joins TRBV9 and TRBJ2-5, with unresolved D. The CDR3 length is 13 residues. In germline, CDR1 is SGDLS, CDR2 YYNGEE. The V end lost 2 bases, the J end lost 5 bases, and 10 bases lay between the germline ends.

The gene calls are TRBV2 and TRBJ1-6, with a possible D match to TRBD1 (6 bases). V shed 9 bases and J shed 7 bases, with 16 bases lying between them. The germline gives CDR1 SNHLY, CDR2 FYNNEI. This CDR3 is 14 amino acids long. This CDR3 is CAREQGMGNSPLHF. The DNA of the CDR3 is TGTGCCAGGGAACAGGGCATGGGGAATTCACCCCTCCACTTT.